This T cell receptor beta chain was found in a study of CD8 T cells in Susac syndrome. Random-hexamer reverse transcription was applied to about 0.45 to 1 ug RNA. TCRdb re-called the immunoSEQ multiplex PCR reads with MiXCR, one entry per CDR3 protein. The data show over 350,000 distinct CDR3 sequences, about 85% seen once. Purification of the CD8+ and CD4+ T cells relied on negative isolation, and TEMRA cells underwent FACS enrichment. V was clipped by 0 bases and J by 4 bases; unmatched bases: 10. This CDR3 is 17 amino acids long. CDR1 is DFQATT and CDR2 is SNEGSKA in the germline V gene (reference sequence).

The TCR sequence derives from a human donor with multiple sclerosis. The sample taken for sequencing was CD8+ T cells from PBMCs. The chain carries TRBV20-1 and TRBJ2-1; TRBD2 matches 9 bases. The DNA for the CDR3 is TGCAGTGCTAGAGATCTAGGGAGACTAGCGGATTACAATGAGCAGTTCTTC. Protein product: CSARDLGRLADYNEQFF.